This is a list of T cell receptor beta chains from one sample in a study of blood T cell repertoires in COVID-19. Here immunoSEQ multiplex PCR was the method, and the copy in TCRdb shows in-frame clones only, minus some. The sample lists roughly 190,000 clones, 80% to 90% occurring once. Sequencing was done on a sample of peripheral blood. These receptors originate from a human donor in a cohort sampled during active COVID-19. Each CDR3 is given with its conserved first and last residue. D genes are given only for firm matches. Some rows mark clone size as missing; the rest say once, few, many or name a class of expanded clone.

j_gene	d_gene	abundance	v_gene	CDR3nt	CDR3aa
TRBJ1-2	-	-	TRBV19	TGTGCCAGCCAGTGGGGGGGTGACGGTGGCTACACCTTC	CASQWGGDGGYTF
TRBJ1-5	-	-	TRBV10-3	TGTGCCATCAGTGAGTCGGGGGGTTTAAGTAATCAGCCCCAGCATTTT	CAISESGGLSNQPQHF
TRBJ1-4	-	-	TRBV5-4	TGTGCCAGCACCCTACAGGGAACGAAAAAACTGTTTTTT	CASTLQGTKKLFF
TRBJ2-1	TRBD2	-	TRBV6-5	TGTGCCAGCAGTTTGATAGCGGGGCACTACAATGAGCAGTTCTTC	CASSLIAGHYNEQFF
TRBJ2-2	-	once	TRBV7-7	TGTGCTAGCAGCTTTAGGACTCCGAACGACCCCGGGGAGCTGTTTTTT	CASSFRTPNDPGELFF
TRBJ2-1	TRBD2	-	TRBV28	TGTGCCAGCAGTTTACCAGAGCCAACTAGCGGGAGACTTCTCGGTGAGCAGTTCTTC	CASSLPEPTSGRLLGEQFF
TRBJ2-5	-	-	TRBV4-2	TGTGCCAGCAGCCAAGGACAGGTCGAGACCCAGTACTTC	CASSQGQVETQYF
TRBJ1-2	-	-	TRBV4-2	TGTGCCAGCAGCCAAGTGCCGAGTACGGGACTGAGAGGGGGCTACACCTTC	CASSQVPSTGLRGGYTF
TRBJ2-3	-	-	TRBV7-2	TGTGCCAGCAGCAGAGACGGGGTCGATACGCAGTATTTT	CASSRDGVDTQYF
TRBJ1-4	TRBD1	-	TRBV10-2	TGCGCCAGCAGTGAAACCGGGACAGATAATGAAAAACTGTTTTTT	CASSETGTDNEKLFF
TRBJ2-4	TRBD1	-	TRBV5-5	TGTGCCAGCAGGATGGGACAGGGGGCTGAGGTCGGAAAAAACATTCAGTACTTC	CASRMGQGAEVGKNIQYF
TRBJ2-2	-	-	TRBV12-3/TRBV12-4	TGTGCCAGCAGTTTCCTAGCCGGGGAGCTGTTTTTT	CASSFLAGELFF
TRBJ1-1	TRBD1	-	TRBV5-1	TGCGCCAGCAGCGAAACAGGGGACACTGAAGCTTTCTTT	CASSETGDTEAFF
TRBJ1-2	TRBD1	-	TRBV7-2	TGTGCCAGCAGCCCTAGGACAGGTGCCTATGGCTACACCTTC	CASSPRTGAYGYTF
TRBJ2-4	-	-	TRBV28	TGTGCCAGCAGTTCGACTTCTGACATTCAGTACTTC	CASSSTSDIQYF
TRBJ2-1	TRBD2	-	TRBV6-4	TGTGCCAGCAGTGACAGGGCGGGGGGCCTCGGCACCTACAATGAGCAGTTCTTC	CASSDRAGGLGTYNEQFF
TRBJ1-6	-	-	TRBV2	TGTGCCAGCAGTGAAGCATTCGGCGGGGGCGTCCACTTT	CASSEAFGGGVHF
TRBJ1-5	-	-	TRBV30	TGTGCCTGGAGTAACAGGCCTGGGATTCAGCCCCAGCATTTT	CAWSNRPGIQPQHF
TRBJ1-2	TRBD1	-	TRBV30	TGTGCCTGGAGGACAGGGGGCTACTATGGCTACACCTTC	CAWRTGGYYGYTF
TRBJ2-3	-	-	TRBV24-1	TGTGCCACCAGTACACGAAACACAGATACGCAGTATTTT	CATSTRNTDTQYF
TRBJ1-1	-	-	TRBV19	TGTGCCAGTAGTCAAACAGGGCAGAACACTGAAGCTTTCTTT	CASSQTGQNTEAFF
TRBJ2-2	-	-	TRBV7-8	TGTGCCAGCAGCCCAGCAGGGGTCCGGTCCGGGGAGCTGTTTTTT	CASSPAGVRSGELFF
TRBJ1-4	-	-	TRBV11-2	TGTGCCAGCAGCAGGGGAAGCAATGAAAAACTGTTTTTT	CASSRGSNEKLFF
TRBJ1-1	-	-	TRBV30	TGTGCCTGGAGTGGAGGGGGCACTGAAGCTTTCTTT	CAWSGGGTEAFF
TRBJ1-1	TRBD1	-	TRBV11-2	TGTGCCAGCAGCTCAAGACAGGGCAGCACTGAAGCTTTCTTT	CASSSRQGSTEAFF
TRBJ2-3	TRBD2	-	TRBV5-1	TGCGCCAGCAGCCCAGCGGGAGCTGTAGATACGCAGTATTTT	CASSPAGAVDTQYF
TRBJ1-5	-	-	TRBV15	TGTGCCACCAGCAGAGACCTTAATCAGCCCCAGCATTTT	CATSRDLNQPQHF
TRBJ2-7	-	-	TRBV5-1	TGCGCCAGCAGCTCCCAGGGCTCCTACGAGCAGTACTTC	CASSSQGSYEQYF
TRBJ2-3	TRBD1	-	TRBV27	TGTGCCAGCAGTTTCCGGGACAGGGGTACGCAGTATTTT	CASSFRDRGTQYF
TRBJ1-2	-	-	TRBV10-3	TGTGCCATCAGGGCACAAGGACAATTGGGAGGCTACACCTTC	CAIRAQGQLGGYTF
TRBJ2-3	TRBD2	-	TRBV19	TGTGCCAGTACTCAACGCGGGGGGGTCACAGATACGCAGTATTTT	CASTQRGGVTDTQYF
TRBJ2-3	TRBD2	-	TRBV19	TGTGCCAGTAGTATGGCTAGCGGGGGGGCAGATACGCAGTATTTT	CASSMASGGADTQYF
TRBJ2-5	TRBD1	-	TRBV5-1	TGCGCCAGCACCTTGACAGGGGGTAGGGAGACCCAGTACTTC	CASTLTGGRETQYF
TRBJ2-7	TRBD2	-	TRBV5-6	TGTGCCAGCAGAACCGGGACTAGCGGATACGAGCAGTACTTC	CASRTGTSGYEQYF
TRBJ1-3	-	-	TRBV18	TGTGCCAGCTCTACAAAGGCTCCTGGAGGGGATGGAAACACCATATATTTT	CASSTKAPGGDGNTIYF
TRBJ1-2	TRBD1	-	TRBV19	TGTGCCAGTAGAAAAACAGGGGCCACATCCAATAACTATGGCTACACCTTC	CASRKTGATSNNYGYTF
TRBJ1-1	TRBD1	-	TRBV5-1	TGCGCCAGCAGCGCCACGGGACAGACCTTTGAAGCTTTCTTT	CASSATGQTFEAFF
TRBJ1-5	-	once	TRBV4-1	TGCGCCAGCAGCCAAGACCCCGGGACACCCAATCAGCCCCAGCATTTT	CASSQDPGTPNQPQHF
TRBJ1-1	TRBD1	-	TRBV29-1	TGCAGCGTTTCGGGACAGGGGGACACTGAAGCTTTCTTT	CSVSGQGDTEAFF
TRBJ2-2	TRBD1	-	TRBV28	TGTGCCAGCAGTTCTTACAGGGGGCCGAAAACCGGGGAGCTGTTTTTT	CASSSYRGPKTGELFF
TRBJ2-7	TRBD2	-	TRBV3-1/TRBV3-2	TGTGCCAGCAGCCAAAGGACCGGACTAGCGAACTCCTACGAGCAGTACTTC	CASSQRTGLANSYEQYF
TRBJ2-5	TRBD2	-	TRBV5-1	TGCGCCAGCAGCCGTAGCGGGGGACTGGGGGAGACCCAGTACTTC	CASSRSGGLGETQYF
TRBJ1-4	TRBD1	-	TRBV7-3	TGTGCCAGCAGCTTAGAGAGGGGGCCACTCTTAGAAAAACTGTTTTTT	CASSLERGPLLEKLFF